There are many counts of the clone carrying this TCR beta chain. These data are taken from a study of regulatory T cells in long-lasting Graves disease. Relying on iRepertoire HTBI primers and Arm-PCR of CDR3 regions, the team built TCR beta libraries. TCRdb processed the multiplex PCR reads anew with MiXCR; each CDR3 protein has one entry. This table has roughly 400,000 distinct CDR3 sequences, around 17% appearing once. Time point reported: newly diagnosed GD, antithyroid drugs for less than 3 months. PBMCs provided the RNA from which the TCR library was made. The patient group derived from an endocrinology department in Xi'an, China. CDR3 length equals 14 residues. The germline gives CDR1 DFQATT, CDR2 SNEGSKA (reference sequence). Trimming took off 3 bases at V and 3 bases at J, with 12 bases between the two ends. The data also belong to a second study, concerning T cells in Graves' hyperthyroidism and ophthalmopathy.

The J gene is TRBJ1-5, the V gene TRBV20-1; TRBD1 is a possible D gene (6 bases). The receptor's source is a woman in her late teens or twenties with Graves disease. The specimen was peripheral blood mononuclear cells (PBMCs), collected at new diagnosis, from a patient treated with antithyroid drugs. In DNA, the CDR3 is TGCAGTGCTAGCGACAGGTACCCCAATCAGCCCCAGCATTTT. Protein sequence: CSASDRYPNQPQHF.